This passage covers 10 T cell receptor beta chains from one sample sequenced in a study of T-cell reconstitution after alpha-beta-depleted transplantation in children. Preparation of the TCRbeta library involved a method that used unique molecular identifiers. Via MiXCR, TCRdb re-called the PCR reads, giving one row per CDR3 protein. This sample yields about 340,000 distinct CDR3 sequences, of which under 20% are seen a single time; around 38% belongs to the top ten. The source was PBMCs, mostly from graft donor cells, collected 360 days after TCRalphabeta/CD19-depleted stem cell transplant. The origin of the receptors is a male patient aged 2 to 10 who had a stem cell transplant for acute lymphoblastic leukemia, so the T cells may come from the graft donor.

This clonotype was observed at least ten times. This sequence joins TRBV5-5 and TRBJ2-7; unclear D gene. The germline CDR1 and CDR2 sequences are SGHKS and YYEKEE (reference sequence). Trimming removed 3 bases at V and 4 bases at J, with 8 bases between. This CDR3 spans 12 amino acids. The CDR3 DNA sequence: TGTGCCAGCAGCTCTAACATATACGAGCAGTACTTC. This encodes CASSSNIYEQYF.

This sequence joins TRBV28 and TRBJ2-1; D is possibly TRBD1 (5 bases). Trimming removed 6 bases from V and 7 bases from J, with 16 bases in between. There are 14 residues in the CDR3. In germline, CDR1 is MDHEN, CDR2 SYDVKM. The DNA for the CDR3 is TGTGCCAGCAGACTCTTATCAGGGTTTAATGAGCAGTTCTTC. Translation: CASRLLSGFNEQFF.

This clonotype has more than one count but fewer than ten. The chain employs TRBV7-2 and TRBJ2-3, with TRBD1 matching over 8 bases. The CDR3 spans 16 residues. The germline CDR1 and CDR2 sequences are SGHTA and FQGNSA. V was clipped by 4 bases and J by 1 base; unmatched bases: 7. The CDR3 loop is CASSSRTGLGTDTQYF. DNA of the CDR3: TGTGCCAGCAGCTCCCGGACAGGGTTAGGCACAGATACGCAGTATTTT.

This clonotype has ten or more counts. The CDR3 loop is CASSAGSSYNEQFF. For the CDR3, the DNA is TGTGCCAGCAGTGCCGGGAGTTCCTACAATGAGCAGTTCTTC. The chain joins TRBV12-3 or TRBV12-4 to TRBJ2-1; D perhaps matches TRBD2 (6 bases). The V gene lost 5 bases and the J gene lost 1 base, with 9 bases spanning the gap. The CDR3 is made up of 14 amino acids.

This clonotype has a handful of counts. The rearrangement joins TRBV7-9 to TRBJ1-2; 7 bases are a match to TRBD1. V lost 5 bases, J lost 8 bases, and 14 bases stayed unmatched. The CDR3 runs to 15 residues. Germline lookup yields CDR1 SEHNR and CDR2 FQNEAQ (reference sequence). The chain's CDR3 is CASSLALDRVEGYTF. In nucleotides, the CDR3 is TGTGCCAGCAGCCTCGCACTAGACAGGGTGGAAGGCTACACCTTC.

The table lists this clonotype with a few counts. CDR3 nucleotides: TGCAGCGTTGAACAGGGGGCGAACTATGGCTACACCTTC. Its protein product is CSVEQGANYGYTF. The V and J genes are TRBV29-1 and TRBJ1-2, with TRBD1 identical over 8 bases. Unmatched junction bases numbered 1, after V lost 2 bases and J lost 2 bases. From germline, CDR1 is SQVTM and CDR2 ANQGSEA. The CDR3 spans 13 residues.

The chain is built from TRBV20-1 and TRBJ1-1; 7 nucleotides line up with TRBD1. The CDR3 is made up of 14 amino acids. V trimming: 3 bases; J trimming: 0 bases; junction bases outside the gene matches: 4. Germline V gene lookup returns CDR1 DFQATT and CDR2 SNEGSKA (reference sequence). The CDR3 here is CSARDRNMNTEAFF. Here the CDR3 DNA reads TGCAGTGCTAGGGACAGGAACATGAACACTGAAGCTTTCTTT.

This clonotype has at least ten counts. For the CDR3, the DNA is TGTGCCACCAGCAGAGGGGCAGGGGGTCGGAATGAGCAGTTCTTC. Translation: CATSRGAGGRNEQFF. The chain recombines TRBV15 with TRBJ2-1, with 7 bases aligning to TRBD1. Trimming took 1 base from V and 7 from J; bases not matched to a gene: 7. The CDR3 is made up of 15 amino acids. The germline CDR1 and CDR2 sequences are LNHNV and YYDKDF (reference sequence).

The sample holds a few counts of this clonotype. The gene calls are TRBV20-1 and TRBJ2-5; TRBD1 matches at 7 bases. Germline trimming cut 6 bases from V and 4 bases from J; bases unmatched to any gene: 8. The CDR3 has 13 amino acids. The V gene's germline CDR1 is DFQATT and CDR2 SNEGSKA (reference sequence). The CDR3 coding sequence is TGCAGTGCGCCCTCGGGACAGCTAGAGACCCAGTACTTC. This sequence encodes CSAPSGQLETQYF.

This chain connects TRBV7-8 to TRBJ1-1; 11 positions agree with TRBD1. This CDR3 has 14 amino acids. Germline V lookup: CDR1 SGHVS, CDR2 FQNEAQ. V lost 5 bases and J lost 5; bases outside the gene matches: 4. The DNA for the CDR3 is TGTGCCAGCAGCATAGGGACAGGGGGGACTGAAGCTTTCTTT. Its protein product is CASSIGTGGTEAFF.